The clone carrying this TCR beta chain occurred a few times. Germline is not matched at one junction end, which may reflect a read error. Taking about 19-31 mg of unsorted bulk tissue, the authors co-extracted RNA and DNA. Five separate regions of each tumor underwent sampling. This entry comes from a study of tumor-infiltrating lymphocytes in primary liver carcinoma. Researchers generated TCR beta cDNA from around 0.55 ug of total RNA, relying on a constant-region primer. ARM-PCR, slightly modified, supplied the TCR beta libraries through three nested multiplex PCR rounds. TRBV1-TRBV30 forward and Cbeta reverse primers drove the first two approximately 10-cycle rounds. TCRdb fed the multiplex PCR reads into MiXCR, producing one record per CDR3 protein. The data contain approximately 37,000 distinct CDR3 sequences, over 65% of them singletons. This CDR3 comprises 14 residues. Germline CDR1 and CDR2: SGHRS and YFSETQ.

The chain has TRBV5-1 and TRBJ2-1; D possibly corresponds to TRBD2 (6 bases). The sequenced material came from liver tumor tissue from sampling region 4. Noted subset: tumor region T4, right-lateral pole. The clonotype comes from a man between 35 and 55 years old with primary liver carcinoma and hepatitis B virus infection. The DNA for the CDR3 is TGCGCCAGTAGCTCTAGCGAGGGCTACAATGAGCAGTTCTTC. Translation: CASSSSEGYNEQFF.